This T cell receptor beta chain was sequenced during a study of blood T cell repertoires in COVID-19 (dated by TCRdb to the early 2020s). About the full investigation: The collaborator samples originated in the United States, Italy and Spain and spanned the acute and convalescent phases of COVID-19. The samples were drawn from two sources: the first 160 participants of the ongoing ImmuneRACE study, and 950 to 1,500 subjects contributed by 6 global collaborators. Sample metadata almost always included a de-identified subject ID, COVID-19 status, age in years and sex. Where available, HLA class I and class II types were taken from metadata supplied by the sample provider and were not determined by assay-based typing. The prospective study material was composed of cDNA or gDNA derived from T cells, B-cell-depleted T cells, or PBMCs. Subjects who had been exposed to COVID-19, were actively infected with it, or had recovered from it provided the deeply sampled blood TCRbeta repertoires that made up the dataset. The repertoires were released in a freely available public database meant as a resource for research on the immune response to SARS-CoV-2. Results the study describes overall, beyond this receptor: How much clinical and demographic metadata was included differed by source and by participant, and the metadata was provided uncurated.

Whole blood was collected in K2EDTA tubes by collaborating institutions according to the institutions' own protocols. Collaborator samples were shipped for TCRbeta analysis as frozen whole blood, isolated PBMCs, or DNA extracted from either sample type. TCRbeta CDR3 regions were amplified from genomic DNA using the immunoSEQ Assay, a bias-controlled multiplex PCR. In the authors' own workflow: The number of nucleated cells in each sample was estimated from the amplification of reference gene primers within the assay. Sequence reads were collapsed and filtered to measure the absolute abundance of every unique TCRbeta CDR3 rearrangement. Productive Simpson clonality was computed per sample as the square root of Simpson's diversity index over productive rearrangements. TCRdb carries this immuneACCESS record with in-frame sequences only. Its versions omit some clonotypes, under half of them owing to an unresolved V gene in the studies checked, with the rest unexplained. Clonal size and the V and J genes are those of that table, whereas D and trimming came from the DNA. The sample records tens of thousands of clones, under 80% of which are singletons. Over 25% of the sample goes to the ten largest clones.

Comments on this clone: The specificity of this receptor is unknown. One base away there is no much larger clone; base qualities are not given.

This TCR was recovered from a woman of 80 years or more with active or convalescent COVID-19. The sequenced material came from peripheral blood.

CDR3 region: CASSFQGARNQPQHF. The DNA sequence reads TGTGCCAGCAGCTTTCAGGGGGCGCGGAATCAGCCCCAGCATTTT. This chain is built from TRBV5-6 and TRBJ1-5, with TRBD1 matching 8 junction bases. The V end gives up 2 bases and the J end 4 bases, leaving 5 bases in the junction not matched to a gene. The germline V gene yields SGHDT for CDR1 and YYEEEE for CDR2. The CDR3 contains 15 residues, cysteine and phenylalanine counted. The kept DNA is CDR3 alone, 45 bases in frame from the first base.